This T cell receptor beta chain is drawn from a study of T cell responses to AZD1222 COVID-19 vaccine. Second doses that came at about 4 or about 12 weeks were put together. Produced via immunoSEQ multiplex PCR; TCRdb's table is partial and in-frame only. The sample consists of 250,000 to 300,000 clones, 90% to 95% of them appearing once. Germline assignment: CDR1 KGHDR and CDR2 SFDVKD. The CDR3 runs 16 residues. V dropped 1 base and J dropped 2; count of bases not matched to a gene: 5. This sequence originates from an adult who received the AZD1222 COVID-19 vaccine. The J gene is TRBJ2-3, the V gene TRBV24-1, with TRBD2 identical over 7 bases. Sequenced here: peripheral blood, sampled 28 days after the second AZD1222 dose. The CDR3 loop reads CATSDFAAGVTDTQYF. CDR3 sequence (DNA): TGTGCCACCAGTGATTTTGCGGCGGGGGTCACAGATACGCAGTATTTT.